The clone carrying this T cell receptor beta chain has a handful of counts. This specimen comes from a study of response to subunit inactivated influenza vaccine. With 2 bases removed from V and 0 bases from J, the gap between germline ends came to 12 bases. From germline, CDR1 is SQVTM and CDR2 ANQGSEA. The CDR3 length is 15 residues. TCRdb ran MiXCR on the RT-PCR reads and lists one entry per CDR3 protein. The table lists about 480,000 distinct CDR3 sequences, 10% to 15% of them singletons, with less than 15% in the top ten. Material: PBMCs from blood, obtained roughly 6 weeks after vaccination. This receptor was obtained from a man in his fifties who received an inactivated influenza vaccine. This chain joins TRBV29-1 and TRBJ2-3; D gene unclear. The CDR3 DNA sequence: TGCAGCGTTGAAAATCCCCAGACTAGCACAGATACGCAGTATTTT. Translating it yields CSVENPQTSTDTQYF.